A single sample gave rise to the 4 T cell receptor beta chains below, sequenced in a study of response to subunit inactivated influenza vaccine. Via MiXCR, TCRdb re-called the RT-PCR reads, giving one row per CDR3 protein. The profile shows a few hundred thousand distinct CDR3 sequences, 14% of them singletons. The source was PBMCs from blood, collected about 13 days after vaccination. These receptors were collected from a man in his fifties who received an inactivated influenza vaccine.

V gene TRBV28 combines with J gene TRBJ2-7, with D perhaps being TRBD1 or TRBD2 (7 bases each). Germline-derived CDR1 and CDR2 are MDHEN and SYDVKM. CDR3 length equals 14 residues. Trimming pared 7 bases from V and 4 bases from J, leaving 17 bases between. The CDR3 nucleotides are TGTGCCAGCAAATATGGCAGGGGGGGGTACGAGCAGTACTTC. The encoded protein is CASKYGRGGYEQYF.

The chain couples TRBV10-3 to TRBJ2-2, with D hard to call. CDR1 is ENHRY, CDR2 SYGVKD, per germline. The CDR3 has 14 amino acids. Trimming stripped 6 bases from V and 1 base from J, with 9 bases between. The CDR3 spells CAISATQNTGELFF. CDR3 DNA sequence: TGTGCCATCAGCGCGACACAGAACACCGGGGAGCTGTTTTTT.

This clonotype was seen many times. This chain links TRBV12-3 or TRBV12-4 with TRBJ1-5; weak D call: TRBD1 (6 bases). V was clipped by 3 bases and J by 4 bases, with 16 bases between them. This CDR3 is 16 amino acids long. CDR3 in amino acids: CASSFGPGGGNQPQHF. The CDR3 DNA sequence: TGTGCCAGCAGTTTTGGACCAGGAGGGGGAAATCAGCCCCAGCATTTT.

This clonotype was seen ten or more times. This chain uses TRBV10-2 with TRBJ2-3, with D uncertain. The CDR3 is 14 residues long. V was pared by 6 bases and J by 4 bases, with 14 bases between. Germline CDR1 WSHSY, CDR2 SAAADI. The CDR3 protein is CASRGDRLADTQYF. DNA of the CDR3: TGCGCCAGCAGAGGCGATAGATTGGCAGATACGCAGTATTTT.